A single sample is the source of the 20 T cell receptor beta chains below, sequenced in a study of blood T cells in healthy people across ages. Through a sample-barcoded 5' primer and a J-beta primer mix, a second PCR was run for 7 to 11 cycles. Using its own MiXCR run on the 5' RACE reads, TCRdb lists one record per CDR3 protein. The data show about 1.1 million distinct CDR3 sequences, around two fifths seen once. What was sequenced was blood. These receptor sequences come from a man aged 18-30 years in good health.

The gene calls are TRBV7-9 and TRBJ1-1; no reliable D call. The V and J ends lost 2 bases and 11 bases respectively, with 12 bases between them. This CDR3 spans 12 amino acids. Germline V gene lookup returns CDR1 SEHNR and CDR2 FQNEAQ (reference sequence). The CDR3 reads CASSLSDYDAFF. For the CDR3, the DNA is TGTGCCAGCAGCTTATCCGATTACGATGCTTTCTTT.

The chain is built from TRBV30 and TRBJ1-5; D is possibly TRBD1 (5 bases). This CDR3 region has 13 residues. The germline V gene has CDR1 GTSNPN and CDR2 SVGIG (reference sequence). With 1 base removed from V and 6 bases from J, the gap between germline ends came to 10 bases. This CDR3 reads CAWSGGAGQPQHF. In DNA, the CDR3 is TGTGCCTGGAGTGGAGGGGCGGGTCAGCCCCAGCATTTT.

CDR3: CASSFGTGATNTQYF. CDR3 coding DNA: TGTGCCAGCAGCTTTGGGACAGGGGCGACGAATACGCAGTATTTT. This sequence joins TRBV11-2 and TRBJ2-3; 10 positions match TRBD1. Germline CDR1 and CDR2: SGHAT and FQNNGV. V shed 3 bases and J 7 bases; nucleotides not matched to a gene: 7. The CDR3 has 15 amino acids.

This clonotype came up a few times. The chain uses TRBV5-1 and TRBJ1-1, with unresolved D. Germline lookup yields CDR1 SGHRS and CDR2 YFSETQ. This CDR3 comprises 16 residues. Trimming cost V 3 bases and J 3 bases, with 18 bases left between them. The CDR3 here is CASSSGDQAIDTEAFF. Here the CDR3 DNA reads TGCGCCAGCAGCTCGGGAGATCAGGCGATTGACACTGAAGCTTTCTTT.

V and J are TRBV7-2 and TRBJ2-2; 7 positions agree with TRBD1. The germline V gene encodes CDR1 SGHTA and CDR2 FQGNSA. The CDR3 is 17 amino acids. The J segment lost 4 bases and the V segment lost 5 bases, leaving 13 bases of the junction unmatched. The CDR3 protein is CASSARRQGSSTGELFF. CDR3 nucleotide sequence: TGTGCCAGCAGCGCCCGCCGACAGGGTTCAAGCACCGGGGAGCTGTTTTTT. The full variable domain, completed using reference TRBV7-2 and TRBJ2-2, is GAGVSQSPSNKVTEKGKDVELRCDPISGHTALYWYRQSLGQGLEFLIYFQGNSAPDKSGLPSDRFSAERTGGSVSTLTIQRTQQEDSAVYLCASSARRQGSSTGELFFGEGSRLTVL.

The J gene is TRBJ2-1, the V gene TRBV7-2; 7 bases align to TRBD2. This CDR3 has 15 amino acids. Germline assignment: CDR1 SGHTA and CDR2 FQGNSA. Unmatched junction bases numbered 4, after V lost 2 bases and J lost 3 bases. This CDR3 reads CASSLSAGVYNEQFF. CDR3 sequence (DNA): TGTGCCAGCAGCTTATCGGCGGGGGTCTACAATGAGCAGTTCTTC.

This clonotype has only a few counts. This chain uses TRBV2 with TRBJ2-3; TRBD2 matches at 9 bases. The CDR3 is 14 amino acids. CDR1 is SNHLY and CDR2 is FYNNEI in the germline V gene. The ends lost 8 bases at V and 1 base at J; junction bases unmatched: 4. CDR3 sequence: CASPRTSGTDTQYF. The CDR3 DNA reads TGTGCCAGCCCTCGGACTAGCGGCACAGATACGCAGTATTTT.

The V and J genes are TRBV9 and TRBJ2-3; 10 bases line up with TRBD2. Per the germline V gene, CDR1 is SGDLS and CDR2 is YYNGEE. J was trimmed by 5 bases and V by 5 bases; bases with no gene match: 8. This CDR3 comprises 15 residues. The CDR3 reads CASRVSGGVEDTQYF. CDR3 coding DNA: TGTGCCAGCAGAGTAAGCGGGGGGGTAGAAGATACGCAGTATTTT.

The gene calls are TRBV7-8 and TRBJ1-2; 8 bases fit TRBD1. The V gene end was trimmed by 4 bases and the J gene end by 0 bases; junction bases not matched to a gene: 4. The CDR3 runs to 15 residues. The germline V gene encodes CDR1 SGHVS and CDR2 FQNEAQ. CDR3 protein: CASSSTTGANYGYTF. The CDR3 DNA reads TGTGCCAGCAGCTCGACGACAGGGGCTAACTATGGCTACACCTTC.

In its sample, this clonotype was seen a few times. This chain connects TRBV20-1 to TRBJ2-1; no reliable D call. The CDR3 runs 12 residues. The V end was cut by 0 bases, the J end by 7 bases, with 7 bases between. Germline V gene sequence: CDR1 DFQATT, CDR2 SNEGSKA (reference sequence). The DNA of the CDR3 is TGCAGTGCTAGAGATGGCCCTAATGAGCAGTTCTTC. Its protein product is CSARDGPNEQFF.

The table lists this clonotype with a few counts. This chain uses TRBV6-2 or TRBV6-3 with TRBJ2-4, with TRBD1 identical over 8 bases. The tail of the sequence fits TRBJ2-7 better, so the J call may be wrong. Germline V CDR1 and CDR2: MNHEY, SVGEGT. This CDR3 spans 14 amino acids. The CDR3 DNA reads TGTGCCAGCAGTTCAGACAGGGGATCCTACGAGCAGTACTTC. Translating gives CASSSDRGSYEQYF.

The CDR3 bases are TGCAGTGCTAGATTCCCTAGCGGGGACACAGATACGCAGTATTTT. As protein: CSARFPSGDTDTQYF. The chain couples TRBV20-1 to TRBJ2-3, with 9 bases that match TRBD2. The CDR3 is made up of 15 amino acids. The V gene end was trimmed by 2 bases and the J gene end by 2 bases; junction bases not matched to a gene: 5. Germline CDR1 is DFQATT and CDR2 is SNEGSKA (reference sequence).

This clonotype was picked up a small number of times. This chain connects TRBV5-6 to TRBJ2-1, with TRBD1 identical over 9 bases. This CDR3 is 16 amino acids long. Germline V gene sequence: CDR1 SGHDT, CDR2 YYEEEE. V was clipped by 6 bases and J by 3 bases; unmatched bases: 10. The CDR3 DNA follows: TGTGCCAGCACCTCGCCTAAGGACAGGGGCTACAATGAGCAGTTCTTC. It encodes CASTSPKDRGYNEQFF.

This clonotype was counted between two and nine times. The V and J genes are TRBV4-3 and TRBJ2-2; perhaps D is TRBD1 or TRBD2 (6 bases each). CDR1 and CDR2 (germline): LGHNA, YSLEER. The CDR3 spans 14 residues. V lost 5 bases and J 1 base, leaving 8 bases between the germline ends. The chain's CDR3 is CASSGGQNTGELFF. Written as DNA, the CDR3 is TGCGCCAGCAGCGGGGGGCAGAACACCGGGGAGCTGTTTTTT.

V is TRBV5-1 and J is TRBJ2-2; no reliable D call. In germline, CDR1 is SGHRS, CDR2 YFSETQ. Trimming removed 2 bases from V and 1 base from J, with 12 bases in between. The CDR3 runs to 16 residues. CDR3 sequence: CASSFLGIMNTGELFF. The CDR3 coding sequence is TGCGCCAGCAGCTTCCTCGGTATTATGAACACCGGGGAGCTGTTTTTT.

V gene TRBV3-1 combines with J gene TRBJ2-7; 7 positions match TRBD2. The J call could be wrong; TRBJ2-5 is a better fit for the DNA end. Germline V CDR1 and CDR2: LGHDT, YNNKEL (reference sequence). This CDR3 comprises 15 residues. As DNA, the CDR3 is TGTGCCAGCAGCCAAGGAAGGCTAGCGGAAGAGACCCAGTACTTC. Translation gives CASSQGRLAEETQYF.

This clonotype was picked up a small number of times. The chain employs TRBV10-3 and TRBJ1-5; 11 bases are shared with TRBD1. The germline V gene encodes CDR1 ENHRY and CDR2 SYGVKD. The junction had 4 bases not matched to a gene; V was cut back by 3 bases and J by 6 bases. CDR3 length equals 15 residues. CDR3 sequence reads: CAISDRTGGFQPQHF. For the CDR3, the DNA is TGTGCCATCAGTGACAGGACAGGGGGCTTTCAGCCCCAGCATTTT.

This clonotype was seen a handful of times. The rearrangement links TRBV20-1 to TRBJ2-3; 14 positions match TRBD2. This CDR3 is built from 18 residues. V gave up 0 bases and J gave up 0 bases; unmatched junction bases: 5. In germline, CDR1 is DFQATT, CDR2 SNEGSKA (reference sequence). In DNA, the CDR3 is TGCAGTGCTAGAGATGGTGGGACTAGCGGGGGTAGCACAGATACGCAGTATTTT. Protein: CSARDGGTSGGSTDTQYF.

The chain has TRBV20-1 and TRBJ2-3; perhaps TRBD1 as D (6 bases). Germline V gene data show CDR1 as DFQATT and CDR2 as SNEGSKA (reference sequence). The CDR3 has 10 amino acids. V was pared by 5 bases and J by 8 bases, with 8 bases between. CDR3 in DNA: TGCAGTGCTCCAGGGGCTACGCAGTATTTT. Translation gives CSAPGATQYF.

V and J are TRBV2 and TRBJ1-1; 9 positions match TRBD1. The length of the CDR3 is 15 residues. From germline, CDR1 is SNHLY and CDR2 FYNNEI. Trimming took 6 bases from V and 5 from J; bases not matched to a gene: 10. The CDR3 protein is CASSVWTGDLTEAFF. CDR3 sequence (DNA): TGTGCCAGCAGCGTATGGACAGGGGATTTGACTGAAGCTTTCTTT.